One sample yielded the 29 T cell receptor beta chains listed below, sequenced in a study of shared T cell receptors in the human thymus. Measured with immunoSEQ multiplex PCR; TCRdb has only the in-frame clones, and not every one. The data hold hundreds of thousands of clones, with roughly 86% observed a single time. The same data also contributed to another study, on human thymus T cells.

The sample taken for sequencing was thymocytes. These receptors were collected from a boy younger than two with a congenital heart defect.

This clone was seen once. J is TRBJ1-1 and V is TRBV4-2; 8 bases match TRBD1. The CDR3 has 14 residues. J was trimmed by 6 bases and V by 5 bases; bases with no gene match: 8. Looked up from germline, CDR1 is LGHNA and CDR2 is YNFKEQ. This CDR3 is CASSNSLQGAEAFF. CDR3 nucleotides: TGTGCCAGCAGCAACTCCCTACAGGGGGCTGAAGCTTTCTTT.

The chain carries TRBV27 and TRBJ1-6; weak D call: TRBD1 (6 bases). The CDR3 contains 17 residues. Germline values: CDR1 MNHEY, CDR2 SMNVEV (reference sequence). The V end lost 5 bases, the J end lost 5 bases, and 19 bases lay between the germline ends. The CDR3 DNA follows: TGTGCCAGCAGTACAAGGGGGTCAGGGGTTAATAATTCACCCCTCCACTTT. Its protein is CASSTRGSGVNNSPLHF.

This sequence joins TRBV30 and TRBJ1-3, with TRBD1 identical over 7 bases. Germline CDR1 reads GTSNPN; CDR2 reads SVGIG (reference sequence). V lost 2 bases to trimming and J lost 0 bases; unmatched junction nucleotides: 7. There are 16 residues in the CDR3. The CDR3 DNA is TGTGCCTGGAGTTTCGAAAGGGGGCTCTCTGGAAACACCATATATTTT. As protein: CAWSFERGLSGNTIYF.

The V and J genes are TRBV14 and TRBJ2-1, with 9 bases identical to TRBD1. The CDR3 consists of 17 residues. From germline, CDR1 is SGHDN and CDR2 FVKESK. The trim removed 4 bases at V and 2 bases at J, leaving 9 bases unmatched. CDR3 nucleotide sequence: TGTGCCAGCAGCCCAAACAGGGACAGGGCTACCTACAATGAGCAGTTCTTC. Its translation is CASSPNRDRATYNEQFF.

V and J are TRBV5-1 and TRBJ2-2; 7 nucleotides line up with TRBD1. J gave up 6 bases and V 4 bases, and 6 bases lay outside the gene matches. Germline V gene lookup returns CDR1 SGHRS and CDR2 YFSETQ. The CDR3 consists of 14 residues. DNA for the CDR3: TGCGCCAGCAGCACGACAGGGACGTCCGGGGAGCTGTTTTTT. Translating it yields CASSTTGTSGELFF. Variable domain in full (rest from reference TRBV5-1 and TRBJ2-2): KAGVTQTPRYLIKTRGQQVTLSCSPISGHRSVSWYQQTPGQGLQFLFEYFSETQRNKGNFPGRFSGRQFSNSRSEMNVSTLELGDSALYLCASSTTGTSGELFFGEGSRLTVL.

The gene calls are TRBV4-3 and TRBJ1-4, with no clear D. Germline V gives CDR1 LGHNA, CDR2 YSLEER. V was trimmed by 1 base and J by 4 bases, leaving 7 bases between them. The CDR3 is made up of 14 amino acids. CDR3 protein: CASSQASHNEKLFF. Here the CDR3 DNA reads TGCGCCAGCAGCCAAGCGAGTCATAATGAAAAACTGTTTTTT.

This chain connects TRBV14 to TRBJ1-1; D not resolved. The CDR3 loop spans 15 amino acids. Germline values: CDR1 SGHDN, CDR2 FVKESK. The V end was cut by 4 bases, the J end by 4 bases, with 16 bases between. The CDR3 region is CASSPTPRTCTEAFF. CDR3 DNA: TGTGCCAGCAGCCCCACCCCACGGACTTGCACTGAAGCTTTCTTT.

This clone came up once. V gene TRBV7-2 combines with J gene TRBJ1-5; 12 bases are shared with TRBD1. This CDR3 comprises 18 residues. Trimming took 2 bases from V and 0 from J; bases not matched to a gene: 5. CDR1 SGHTA and CDR2 FQGNSA come from the germline V gene. The CDR3 loop is CASSLRDRGRNSNQPQHF. In nucleotides, the CDR3 is TGTGCCAGCAGCTTAAGGGACAGGGGGCGAAATAGCAATCAGCCCCAGCATTTT.

This clone was counted only a few times. The chain employs TRBV14 and TRBJ1-3; no firm D call. Trimming shortened V by 4 bases and J by 0 bases, and 16 bases separated the two germline ends. This CDR3 is 17 amino acids long. Germline lookup yields CDR1 SGHDN and CDR2 FVKESK. The CDR3 protein is CASSLRLGRSSGNTIYF. The CDR3, as DNA: TGTGCCAGCAGCCTAAGGTTGGGGAGGAGCTCTGGAAACACCATATATTTT.

The genes are TRBV11-2 and TRBJ1-3; D is ambiguous. The germline V gene has CDR1 SGHAT and CDR2 FQNNGV. The V and J ends lost 0 bases and 0 bases respectively, with 9 bases between them. The length of the CDR3 is 16 residues. CDR3 coding DNA: TGTGCCAGCAGCTTAGATCAGAACAGCTCTGGAAACACCATATATTTT. This sequence encodes CASSLDQNSSGNTIYF.

The J gene is TRBJ2-3, the V gene TRBV5-1; 9 bases are a match to TRBD2. Per the germline V gene, CDR1 is SGHRS and CDR2 is YFSETQ. CDR3 length equals 17 residues. With V trimmed by 0 bases and J by 0 bases, 5 bases remained unmatched. CDR3 nucleotides: TGCGCCAGCAGCTTGGGACTAGCGGAAAAGAGCACAGATACGCAGTATTTT. This sequence encodes CASSLGLAEKSTDTQYF.

The count of this clone is one. The chain couples TRBV14 to TRBJ2-7; D not resolved. The CDR3 runs 12 residues. V lost 0 bases and J 7 bases, leaving 7 bases between the germline ends. Germline values: CDR1 SGHDN, CDR2 FVKESK. The chain's CDR3 is CASSQDPREQYF. The DNA of the CDR3 is TGTGCCAGCAGCCAAGACCCTAGGGAGCAGTACTTC.

The genes are TRBV4-2 and TRBJ2-5, with D possibly TRBD2 on 6 matching bases. The germline CDR1 and CDR2 sequences are LGHNA and YNFKEQ. The CDR3 runs 14 residues. V dropped 2 bases and J dropped 0 bases, with 7 bases sitting between them. The CDR3 here is CASSQRDYQETQYF. DNA for the CDR3: TGTGCCAGCAGCCAAAGGGACTACCAAGAGACCCAGTACTTC.

Concerning this clone itself: Other DNA sequences from this sample encode an identical CDR3 as well. The V gene is TRBV6-5, the J gene TRBJ2-7, with TRBD2 as a possible D gene (5 bases). CDR1 is MNHEY, CDR2 SVGAGI, per germline. The CDR3 runs to 14 residues. Trimming stripped 2 bases from V and 3 bases from J, with 11 bases between. CDR3 residues: CASSYSGGSYEQYF. CDR3 coding DNA: TGTGCCAGCAGTTACAGTGGTGGGAGCTACGAGCAGTACTTC.

The chain has TRBV6-1 and TRBJ2-5, with 10 bases fitting TRBD2. The CDR3 has 16 residues. Trimming took 4 bases from V and 1 from J; bases not matched to a gene: 6. Germline V CDR1 and CDR2: MNHNS, SASEGT. The CDR3 protein is CASSARAGGIQETQYF. CDR3 nucleotide sequence: TGTGCCAGCAGTGCCAGAGCGGGAGGGATCCAAGAGACCCAGTACTTC.

This sequence joins TRBV19 and TRBJ1-5; no clear D. The CDR3 has 11 amino acids. V lost 10 bases and J 4 bases, leaving 8 bases between the germline ends. Germline-derived CDR1 and CDR2 are LNHDA and SQIVND (reference sequence). The CDR3 nucleotides read TGTGCCACAGGCTTTAATCAGCCCCAGCATTTT. Encoded protein: CATGFNQPQHF. Combining the CDR3 with reference TRBV19 and TRBJ1-5 gives the whole variable domain DGGITQSPKYLFRKEGQNVTLSCEQNLNHDAMYWYRQDPGQGLRLIYYSQIVNDFQKGDIAEGYSVSREKKESFPLTVTSAQKNPTAFYLCATGFNQPQHFGDGTRLSIL.

The gene calls are TRBV29-1 and TRBJ2-5; 8 positions agree with TRBD2. There are 13 residues in the CDR3. Per germline, CDR1 SQVTM and CDR2 ANQGSEA. The V segment lost 4 bases and the J segment 5 bases; nucleotides outside the gene matches: 6. The CDR3 is CSVGSGVGETQYF. CDR3 DNA: TGCAGCGTTGGTAGCGGGGTGGGGGAGACCCAGTACTTC.

The gene calls are TRBV5-8 and TRBJ2-2; TRBD1 matches at 10 bases. CDR3 length: 18 residues. The V gene's germline CDR1 is SGHTS and CDR2 YDEGEE. With 3 bases clipped from V and 0 bases from J, the junction kept 8 bases outside the gene matches. The DNA of the CDR3 is TGTGCCAGCAGCTCAGCCCCCGGGACAGGGGCGAACACCGGGGAGCTGTTTTTT. It yields the protein CASSSAPGTGANTGELFF.

This clone was detected a few times. The J gene is TRBJ2-1, the V gene TRBV19; 11 positions agree with TRBD2. Unmatched junction bases numbered 8, after V lost 6 bases and J lost 7 bases. Germline lookup yields CDR1 LNHDA and CDR2 SQIVND (reference sequence). The length of the CDR3 is 15 residues. The CDR3 region is CASRPLAGGENEQFF. In nucleotides, the CDR3 is TGTGCCAGTAGACCTCTAGCGGGGGGCGAGAATGAGCAGTTCTTC.

The genes are TRBV28 and TRBJ1-1; 9 bases align to TRBD1. Trimming at V came to 2 bases and at J to 0 bases, leaving 4 bases not matched to a gene. This CDR3 is built from 16 residues. Per germline, CDR1 MDHEN and CDR2 SYDVKM. Written as DNA, the CDR3 is TGTGCCAGCAGTTTAACAGGGGGCAGTATGAACACTGAAGCTTTCTTT. It encodes CASSLTGGSMNTEAFF. The whole variable domain, remainder taken from reference TRBV28 and TRBJ1-1, is DVKVTQSSRYLVKRTGEKVFLECVQDMDHENMFWYRQDPGLGLRLIYFSYDVKMKEKGDIPEGYSVSREKKERFSLILESASTNQTSMYLCASSLTGGSMNTEAFFGQGTRLTVV.

V gene TRBV5-6 combines with J gene TRBJ2-7; possibly TRBD1 for D (5 bases). The V gene lost 6 bases and the J gene lost 2 bases, with 18 bases spanning the gap. The CDR3 has 15 residues. Germline V gives CDR1 SGHDT, CDR2 YYEEEE. The CDR3 nucleotides read TGTGCCAGCACGAGGATGCTCCAGGGCACCTACGAGCAGTACTTC. Encoded protein: CASTRMLQGTYEQYF.

The CDR3, as DNA: TGTGCCAGTAGTATTTGGCAGGGGGCGTATAATTCACCCCTCCACTTT. Amino acid sequence: CASSIWQGAYNSPLHF. V gene TRBV19 combines with J gene TRBJ1-6; 8 positions match TRBD1. The germline CDR1 and CDR2 sequences are LNHDA and SQIVND (reference sequence). The V segment lost 3 bases and the J segment 4 bases; nucleotides outside the gene matches: 5. CDR3 size: 16 residues.

The V gene is TRBV7-2, the J gene TRBJ1-2, with D perhaps TRBD1 (6 bases). CDR3 length equals 12 residues. CDR1 and CDR2 from the germline V gene are SGHTA and FQGNSA. The germline V and J ends were trimmed by 4 bases and 3 bases, with 6 bases remaining between them. The DNA of the CDR3 is TGTGCCAGCAGCTCAGGGGACTATGGCTACACCTTC. Protein sequence: CASSSGDYGYTF.

V gene TRBV5-6 combines with J gene TRBJ2-1; 7 nucleotides align to TRBD2. Trimming cost V 2 bases and J 2 bases; bases outside gene matches: 13. The germline CDR1 and CDR2 sequences are SGHDT and YYEEEE. The CDR3 spans 18 residues. CDR3 sequence: CASSFPSWRESPYNEQFF. The CDR3 DNA sequence: TGTGCCAGCAGCTTCCCCTCATGGCGGGAGTCCCCCTACAATGAGCAGTTCTTC.

The J gene is TRBJ2-7, the V gene TRBV11-2, with 10 bases fitting TRBD1. V shed 1 base and J 7 bases; nucleotides not matched to a gene: 7. Germline V gene lookup returns CDR1 SGHAT and CDR2 FQNNGV. This CDR3 is built from 15 residues. The CDR3 sequence: CASSLAGTGEDEQYF. The CDR3 nucleotides are TGTGCCAGCAGCTTAGCCGGGACAGGGGAGGATGAGCAGTACTTC.

The V gene is TRBV4-1, the J gene TRBJ2-1; TRBD2 matches 9 bases. V lost 1 base, J lost 0 bases, and 13 bases stayed unmatched. From germline, CDR1 is MGHRA and CDR2 YSYEKL. This CDR3 region has 20 residues. CDR3 nucleotide sequence: TGCGCCAGCAGCCAAGGGCGGGAGGGCCGCTCGTGGAGCTCCTACAATGAGCAGTTCTTC. Protein product: CASSQGREGRSWSSYNEQFF.

This clone occurred once. The chain joins TRBV5-1 to TRBJ2-5; possible D gene TRBD1, 6 bases. The germline CDR1 and CDR2 sequences are SGHRS and YFSETQ. V was shortened by 4 bases and J by 1 base, with 11 bases between the two germline ends. The CDR3 is made up of 14 amino acids. The CDR3 protein is CASSQRRGQETQYF. DNA of the CDR3: TGCGCCAGCAGCCAGCGCAGGGGCCAAGAGACCCAGTACTTC.

This CDR3 reads CASKLKGAPDYGYTF. The CDR3 nucleotides read TGTGCCAGCAAGCTAAAGGGGGCGCCGGACTATGGCTACACCTTC. This chain uses TRBV5-8 with TRBJ1-2; 7 nucleotides line up with TRBD1. The CDR3 extends over 15 amino acids. J lost 3 bases, V lost 6 bases, and 11 bases had no gene match. Looked up from germline, CDR1 is SGHTS and CDR2 is YDEGEE.

The chain couples TRBV20-1 to TRBJ2-3; D is undetermined. Trimming stripped 4 bases from V and 5 bases from J, with 7 bases between. The CDR3 extends over 11 amino acids. In germline, CDR1 is DFQATT, CDR2 SNEGSKA (reference sequence). The CDR3 here is CSATPIDTQYF. The CDR3 region has the DNA TGCAGTGCTACCCCTATAGATACGCAGTATTTT.